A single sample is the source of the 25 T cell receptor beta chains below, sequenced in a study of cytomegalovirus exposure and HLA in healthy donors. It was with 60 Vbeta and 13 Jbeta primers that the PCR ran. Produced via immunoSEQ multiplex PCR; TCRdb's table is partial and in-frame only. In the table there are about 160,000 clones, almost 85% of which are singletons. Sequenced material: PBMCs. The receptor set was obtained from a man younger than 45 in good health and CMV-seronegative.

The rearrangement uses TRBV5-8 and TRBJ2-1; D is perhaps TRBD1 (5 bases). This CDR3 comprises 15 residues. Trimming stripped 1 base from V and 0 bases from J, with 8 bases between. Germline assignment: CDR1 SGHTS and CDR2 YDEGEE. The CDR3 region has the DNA TGTGCCAGCAGCTTGTCAGGGTTCTCCTACAATGAGCAGTTCTTC. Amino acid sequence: CASSLSGFSYNEQFF.

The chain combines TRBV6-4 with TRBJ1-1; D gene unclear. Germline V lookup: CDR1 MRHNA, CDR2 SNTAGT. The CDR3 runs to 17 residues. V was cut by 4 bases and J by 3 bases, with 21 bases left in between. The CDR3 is CASSASLDARGHTEAFF. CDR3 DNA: TGTGCCAGCAGTGCAAGCCTAGATGCCCGAGGGCACACTGAAGCTTTCTTT.

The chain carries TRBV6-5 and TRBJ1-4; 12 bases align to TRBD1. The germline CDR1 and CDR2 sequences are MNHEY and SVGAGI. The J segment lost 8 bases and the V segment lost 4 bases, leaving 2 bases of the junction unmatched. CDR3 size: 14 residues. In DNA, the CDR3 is TGTGCCAGCAGTTCCGGGACAGGGGGCGAAAAACTGTTTTTT. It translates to CASSSGTGGEKLFF.

The CDR3 sequence: CASSQASGQGGYGYTF. The DNA for the CDR3 is TGCGCCAGCAGCCAAGCATCCGGACAGGGCGGCTATGGCTACACCTTC. J is TRBJ1-2 and V is TRBV4-1, with 8 bases that match TRBD1. The CDR3 is 16 residues long. The germline CDR1 and CDR2 sequences are MGHRA and YSYEKL. The J segment lost 4 bases and the V segment lost 1 base, leaving 8 bases of the junction unmatched.

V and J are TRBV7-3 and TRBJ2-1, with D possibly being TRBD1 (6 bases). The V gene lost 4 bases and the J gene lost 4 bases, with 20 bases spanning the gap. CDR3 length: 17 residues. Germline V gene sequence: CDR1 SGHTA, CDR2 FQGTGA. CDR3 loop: CASSSLTRPTGYNEQFF. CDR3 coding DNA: TGTGCCAGCAGCTCACTAACCCGACCAACAGGGTACAATGAGCAGTTCTTC. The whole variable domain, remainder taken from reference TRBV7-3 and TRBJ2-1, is GAGVSQTPSNKVTEKGKYVELRCDPISGHTALYWYRQSLGQGPEFLIYFQGTGAADDSGLPNDRFFAVRPEGSVSTLKIQRTERGDSAVYLCASSSLTRPTGYNEQFFGPGTRLTVL.

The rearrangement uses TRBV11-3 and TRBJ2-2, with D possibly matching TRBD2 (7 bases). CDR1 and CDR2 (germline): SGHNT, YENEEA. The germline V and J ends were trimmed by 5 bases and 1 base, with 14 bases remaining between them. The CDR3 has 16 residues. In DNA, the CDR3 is TGTGCCAGCAGCGGGAGGGGGACACTGAACACCGGGGAGCTGTTTTTT. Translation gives CASSGRGTLNTGELFF.

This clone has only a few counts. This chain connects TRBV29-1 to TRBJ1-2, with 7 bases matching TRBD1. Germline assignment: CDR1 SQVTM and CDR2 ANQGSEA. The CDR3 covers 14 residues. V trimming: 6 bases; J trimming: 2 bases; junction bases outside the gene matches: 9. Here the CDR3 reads CSVIIPGQNYGYTF. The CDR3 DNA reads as TGCAGCGTGATAATTCCGGGACAGAACTATGGCTACACCTTC.

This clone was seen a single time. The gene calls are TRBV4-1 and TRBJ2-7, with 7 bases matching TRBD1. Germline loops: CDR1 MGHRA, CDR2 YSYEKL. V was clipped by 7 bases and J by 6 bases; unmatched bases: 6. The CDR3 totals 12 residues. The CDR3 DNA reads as TGCGCCAGCAAGGGGGCCGCCTTCGAGCAGTACTTC. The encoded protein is CASKGAAFEQYF.

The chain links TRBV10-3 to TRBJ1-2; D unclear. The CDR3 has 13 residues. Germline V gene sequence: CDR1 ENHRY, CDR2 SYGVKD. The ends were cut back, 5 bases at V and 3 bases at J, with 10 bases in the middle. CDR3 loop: CAISPRCDYGYTF. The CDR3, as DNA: TGTGCCATCAGTCCGCGGTGCGACTATGGCTACACCTTC.

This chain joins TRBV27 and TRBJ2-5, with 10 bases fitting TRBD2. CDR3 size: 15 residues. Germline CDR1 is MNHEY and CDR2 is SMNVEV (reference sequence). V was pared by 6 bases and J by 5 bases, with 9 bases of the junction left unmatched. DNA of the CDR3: TGTGCCAGCAGGAATCTAGCGGGGGTTTACGAGACCCAGTACTTC. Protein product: CASRNLAGVYETQYF.

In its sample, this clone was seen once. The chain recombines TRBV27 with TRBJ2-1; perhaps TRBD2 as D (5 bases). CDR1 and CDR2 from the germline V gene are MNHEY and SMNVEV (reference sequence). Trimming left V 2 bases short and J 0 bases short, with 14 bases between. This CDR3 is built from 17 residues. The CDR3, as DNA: TGTGCCAGCAGTTTAATCCGAGCGGCCAGCTCCTACAATGAGCAGTTCTTC. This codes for CASSLIRAASSYNEQFF.

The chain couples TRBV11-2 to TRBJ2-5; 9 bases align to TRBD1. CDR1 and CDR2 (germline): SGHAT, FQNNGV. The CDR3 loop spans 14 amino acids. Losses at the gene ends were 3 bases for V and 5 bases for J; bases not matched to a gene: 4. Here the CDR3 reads CASSFDRGGETQYF. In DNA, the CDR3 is TGTGCCAGCAGCTTCGACAGGGGGGGGGAGACCCAGTACTTC.

CDR3 protein: CASSYGTGGYEQYF. The CDR3 nucleotides read TGTGCCAGCAGCTACGGGACAGGGGGCTACGAGCAGTACTTC. This sequence joins TRBV5-6 and TRBJ2-7; TRBD1 aligns across 11 bases. The CDR3 consists of 14 residues. Germline-derived CDR1 and CDR2 are SGHDT and YYEEEE. Trimming cost V 3 bases and J 3 bases; bases outside gene matches: 2.

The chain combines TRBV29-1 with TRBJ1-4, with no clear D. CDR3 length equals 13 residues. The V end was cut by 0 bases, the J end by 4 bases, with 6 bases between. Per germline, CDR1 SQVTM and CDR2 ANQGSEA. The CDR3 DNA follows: TGCAGCGTTGAAGACCCAAATAATGAAAAACTGTTTTTT. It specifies CSVEDPNNEKLFF.

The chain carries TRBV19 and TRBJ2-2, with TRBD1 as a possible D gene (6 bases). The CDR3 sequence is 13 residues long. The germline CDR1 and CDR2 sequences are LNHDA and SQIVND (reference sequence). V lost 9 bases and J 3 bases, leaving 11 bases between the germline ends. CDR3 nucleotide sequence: TGTGCCAGCCGGGACAAGTACACCGGGGAGCTGTTTTTT. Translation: CASRDKYTGELFF.

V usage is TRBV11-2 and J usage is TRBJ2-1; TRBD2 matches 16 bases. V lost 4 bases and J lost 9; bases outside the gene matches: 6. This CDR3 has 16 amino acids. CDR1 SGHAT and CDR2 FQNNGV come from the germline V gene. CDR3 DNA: TGTGCCAGCAGCTCCGGGACTAGCGGGAGGGGTGGTGAGCAGTTCTTC. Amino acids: CASSSGTSGRGGEQFF.

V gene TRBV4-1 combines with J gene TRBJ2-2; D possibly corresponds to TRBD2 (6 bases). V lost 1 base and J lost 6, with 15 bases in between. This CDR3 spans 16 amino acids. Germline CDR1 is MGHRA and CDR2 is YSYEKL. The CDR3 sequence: CASSQVRLVLPGELFF. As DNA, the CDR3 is TGCGCCAGCAGCCAAGTAAGACTAGTCTTGCCCGGGGAGCTGTTTTTT.

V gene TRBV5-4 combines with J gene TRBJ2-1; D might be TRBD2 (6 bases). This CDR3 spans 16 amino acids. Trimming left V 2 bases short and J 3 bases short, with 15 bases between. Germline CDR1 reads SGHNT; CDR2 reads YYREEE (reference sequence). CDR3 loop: CASSLVRYGGYNEQFF. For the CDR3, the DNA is TGTGCCAGCAGCTTAGTTCGCTACGGGGGCTACAATGAGCAGTTCTTC.

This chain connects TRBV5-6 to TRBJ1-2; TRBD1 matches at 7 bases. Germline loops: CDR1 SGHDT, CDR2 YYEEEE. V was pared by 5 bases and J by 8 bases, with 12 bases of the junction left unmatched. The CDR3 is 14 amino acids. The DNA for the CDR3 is TGTGCCAGCAGATGGTCTACAGGGGAACGCGGCTACACCTTC. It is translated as CASRWSTGERGYTF. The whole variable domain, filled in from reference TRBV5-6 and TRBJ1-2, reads DAGVTQSPTHLIKTRGQQVTLRCSPKSGHDTVSWYQQALGQGPQFIFQYYEEEERQRGNFPDRFSGHQFPNYSSELNVNALLLGDSALYLCASRWSTGERGYTFGSGTRLTVV.

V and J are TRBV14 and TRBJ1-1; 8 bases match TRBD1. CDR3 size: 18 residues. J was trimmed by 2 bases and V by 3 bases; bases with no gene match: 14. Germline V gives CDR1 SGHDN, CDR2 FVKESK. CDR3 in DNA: TGTGCCAGCAGCCAGGGGACAGGCTGGGGGTCGGGAAACACTGAAGCTTTCTTT. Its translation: CASSQGTGWGSGNTEAFF.

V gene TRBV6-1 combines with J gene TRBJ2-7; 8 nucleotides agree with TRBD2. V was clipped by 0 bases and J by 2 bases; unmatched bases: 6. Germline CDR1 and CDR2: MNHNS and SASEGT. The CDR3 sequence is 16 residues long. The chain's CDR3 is CASSEALAGGPYEQYF. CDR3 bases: TGTGCCAGCAGTGAAGCGCTCGCGGGAGGCCCCTACGAGCAGTACTTC.

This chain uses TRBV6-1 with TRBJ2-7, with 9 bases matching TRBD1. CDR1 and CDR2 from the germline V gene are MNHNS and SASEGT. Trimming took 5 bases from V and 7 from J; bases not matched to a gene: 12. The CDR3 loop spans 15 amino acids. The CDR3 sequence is CASSWNPGQGGEQYF. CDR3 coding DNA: TGTGCCAGCAGTTGGAACCCGGGACAGGGTGGGGAGCAGTACTTC.

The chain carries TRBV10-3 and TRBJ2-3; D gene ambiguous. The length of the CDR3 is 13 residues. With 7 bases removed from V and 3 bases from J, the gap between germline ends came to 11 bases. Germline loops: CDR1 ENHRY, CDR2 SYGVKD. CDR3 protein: CAINSVGTDTQYF. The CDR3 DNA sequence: TGTGCCATCAATTCCGTCGGGACAGATACGCAGTATTTT.

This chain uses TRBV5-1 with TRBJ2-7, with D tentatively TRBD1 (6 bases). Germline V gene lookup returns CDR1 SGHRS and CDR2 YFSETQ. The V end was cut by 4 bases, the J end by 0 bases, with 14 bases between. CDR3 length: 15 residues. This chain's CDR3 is CASSQGTSSSYEQYF. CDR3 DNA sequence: TGCGCCAGCAGCCAGGGGACGTCGAGCTCCTACGAGCAGTACTTC.

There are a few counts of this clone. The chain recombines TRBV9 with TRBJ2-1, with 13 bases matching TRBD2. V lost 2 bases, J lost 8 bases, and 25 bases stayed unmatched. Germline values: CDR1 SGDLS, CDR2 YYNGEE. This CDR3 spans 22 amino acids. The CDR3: CASSVPRGGTSGKKGSRDEQFF. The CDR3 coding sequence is TGTGCCAGCAGCGTCCCCCGGGGGGGGACTAGCGGGAAGAAGGGCAGCCGCGATGAGCAGTTCTTC.